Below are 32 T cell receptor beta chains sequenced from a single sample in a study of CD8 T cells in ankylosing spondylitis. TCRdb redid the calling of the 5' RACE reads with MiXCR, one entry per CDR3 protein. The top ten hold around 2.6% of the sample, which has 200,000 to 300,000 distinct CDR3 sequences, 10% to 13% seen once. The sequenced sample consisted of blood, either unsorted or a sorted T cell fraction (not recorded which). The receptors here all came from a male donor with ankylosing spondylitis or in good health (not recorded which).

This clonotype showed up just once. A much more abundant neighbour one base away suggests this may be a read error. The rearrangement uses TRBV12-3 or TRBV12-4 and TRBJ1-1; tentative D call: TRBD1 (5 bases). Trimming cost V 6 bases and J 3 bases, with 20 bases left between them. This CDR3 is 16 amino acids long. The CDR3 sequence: CASSGQMFSTYTEAFF. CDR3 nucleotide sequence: TGTGCCAGCAGCGGACAAATGTTCAGTACGTACACTGAAGCTTTCTTT.

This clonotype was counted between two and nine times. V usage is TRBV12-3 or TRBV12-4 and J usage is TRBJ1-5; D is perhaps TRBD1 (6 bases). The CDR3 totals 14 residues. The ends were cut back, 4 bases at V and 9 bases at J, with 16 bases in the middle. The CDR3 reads CASSSGTTIGPQHF. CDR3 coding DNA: TGTGCCAGCAGTTCCGGGACAACCATTGGGCCCCAGCATTTT.

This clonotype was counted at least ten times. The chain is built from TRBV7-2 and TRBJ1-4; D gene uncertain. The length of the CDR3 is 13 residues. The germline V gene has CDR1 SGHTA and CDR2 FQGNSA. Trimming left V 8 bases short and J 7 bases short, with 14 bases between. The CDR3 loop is CASYPVLGEKLFF. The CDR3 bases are TGTGCCAGCTATCCGGTGTTGGGTGAAAAACTGTTTTTT. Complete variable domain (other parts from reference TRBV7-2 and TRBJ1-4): GAGVSQSPSNKVTEKGKDVELRCDPISGHTALYWYRQSLGQGLEFLIYFQGNSAPDKSGLPSDRFSAERTGGSVSTLTIQRTQQEDSAVYLCASYPVLGEKLFFGSGTQLSVL.

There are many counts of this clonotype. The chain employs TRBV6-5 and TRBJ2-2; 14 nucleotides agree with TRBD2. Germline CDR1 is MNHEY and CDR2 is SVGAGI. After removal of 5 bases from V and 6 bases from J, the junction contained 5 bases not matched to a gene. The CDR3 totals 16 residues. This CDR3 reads CASSPGTSGSAGELFF. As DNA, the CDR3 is TGTGCCAGCAGTCCCGGGACTAGCGGGAGCGCCGGGGAGCTGTTTTTT.

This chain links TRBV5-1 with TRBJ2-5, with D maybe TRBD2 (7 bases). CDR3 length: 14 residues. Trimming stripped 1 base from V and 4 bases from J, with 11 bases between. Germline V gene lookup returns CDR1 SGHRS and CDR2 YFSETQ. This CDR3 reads CASSLNREGETQYF. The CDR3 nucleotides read TGCGCCAGCAGCTTGAACAGGGAGGGAGAGACCCAGTACTTC.

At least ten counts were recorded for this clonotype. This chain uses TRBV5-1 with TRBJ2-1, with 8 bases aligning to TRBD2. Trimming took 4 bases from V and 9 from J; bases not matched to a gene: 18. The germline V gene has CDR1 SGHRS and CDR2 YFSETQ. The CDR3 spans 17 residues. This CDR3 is CASSHLGAGGGWGEQFF. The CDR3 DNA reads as TGCGCCAGCAGCCACCTTGGGGCGGGAGGCGGATGGGGTGAGCAGTTCTTC.

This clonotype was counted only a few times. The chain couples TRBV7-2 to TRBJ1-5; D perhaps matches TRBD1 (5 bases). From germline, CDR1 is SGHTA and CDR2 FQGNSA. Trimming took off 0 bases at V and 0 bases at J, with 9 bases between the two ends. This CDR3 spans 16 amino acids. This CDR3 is CASSLAGGISNQPQHF. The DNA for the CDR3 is TGTGCCAGCAGCTTAGCGGGGGGGATTAGCAATCAGCCCCAGCATTTT.

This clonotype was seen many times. The CDR3 sequence is CASSQVSDRNYGYTF. DNA for the CDR3: TGTGCCAGCAGCCAAGTTTCCGATCGCAACTATGGCTACACCTTC. The chain carries TRBV4-2 and TRBJ1-2; D remains unclear. Germline CDR1 LGHNA, CDR2 YNFKEQ. The CDR3 covers 15 residues. V lost 1 base to trimming and J lost 2 bases, with 11 bases between them.

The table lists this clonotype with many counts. CDR3 sequence: CASAGSNEQFF. The CDR3, as DNA: TGTGCCAGCGCAGGGAGCAATGAGCAGTTCTTC. The chain recombines TRBV6-5 with TRBJ2-1; D possibly matches TRBD1 or TRBD2 (5 bases each). Germline V gene sequence: CDR1 MNHEY, CDR2 SVGAGI. The CDR3 runs 11 residues. V gave up 8 bases and J gave up 6 bases, with 8 bases separating them.

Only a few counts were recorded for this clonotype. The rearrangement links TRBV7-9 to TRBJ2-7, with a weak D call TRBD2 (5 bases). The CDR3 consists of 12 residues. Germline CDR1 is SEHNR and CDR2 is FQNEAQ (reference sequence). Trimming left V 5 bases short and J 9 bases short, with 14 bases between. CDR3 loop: CASSPDSSGQYF. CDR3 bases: TGTGCCAGCAGCCCGGACTCGTCGGGGCAGTACTTC.

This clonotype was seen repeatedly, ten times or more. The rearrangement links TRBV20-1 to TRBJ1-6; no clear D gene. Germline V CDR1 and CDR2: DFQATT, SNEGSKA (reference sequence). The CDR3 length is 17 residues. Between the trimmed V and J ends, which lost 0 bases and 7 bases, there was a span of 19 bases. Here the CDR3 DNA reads TGCAGTGCTAGAGATTACCAACGGGCCCAGCACAATTCACCCCTCCACTTT. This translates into CSARDYQRAQHNSPLHF.

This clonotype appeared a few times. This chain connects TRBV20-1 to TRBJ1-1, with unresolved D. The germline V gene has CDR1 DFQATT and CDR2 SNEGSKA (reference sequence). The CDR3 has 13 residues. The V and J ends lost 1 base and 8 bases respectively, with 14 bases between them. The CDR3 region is CSARVMEVSEAFF. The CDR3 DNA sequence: TGCAGTGCTAGAGTAATGGAGGTCTCGGAAGCTTTCTTT.

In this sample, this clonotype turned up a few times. CDR3 loop: CSASPGVGNTIYF. The CDR3 coding sequence is TGCAGCGCTTCCCCAGGGGTCGGAAACACCATATATTTT. The genes are TRBV29-1 and TRBJ1-3; D is possibly TRBD1 (6 bases). Trimming took 7 bases from V and 4 from J, leaving 14 bases between them. Germline V gene data show CDR1 as SQVTM and CDR2 as ANQGSEA. The CDR3 extends over 13 amino acids.

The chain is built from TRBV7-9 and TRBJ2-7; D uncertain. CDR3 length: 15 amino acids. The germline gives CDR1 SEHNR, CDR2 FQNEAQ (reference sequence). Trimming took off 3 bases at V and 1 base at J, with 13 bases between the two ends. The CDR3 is CASSFSGAVSYEQYF. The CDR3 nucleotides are TGTGCCAGCAGCTTCAGTGGCGCGGTGTCCTACGAGCAGTACTTC.

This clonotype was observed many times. DNA for the CDR3: TGTGCCAGCAGCTCCCTAGCGGGAGATGTCACAGATACGCAGTATTTT. It is translated as CASSSLAGDVTDTQYF. The V and J genes are TRBV7-6 and TRBJ2-3; 10 nucleotides agree with TRBD2. Per the germline V gene, CDR1 is SGHVS and CDR2 is FNYEAQ. Trimming at V came to 4 bases and at J to 2 bases, leaving 6 bases not matched to a gene. CDR3 length: 16 residues.

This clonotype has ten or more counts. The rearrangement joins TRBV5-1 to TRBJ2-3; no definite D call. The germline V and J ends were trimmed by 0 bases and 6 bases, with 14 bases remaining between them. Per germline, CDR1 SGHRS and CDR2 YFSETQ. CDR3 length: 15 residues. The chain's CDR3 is CASSLVGAFMDTQYF. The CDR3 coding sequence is TGCGCCAGCAGCTTGGTTGGCGCCTTTATGGATACGCAGTATTTT.

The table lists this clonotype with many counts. CDR3 coding DNA: TGCAGTTCAGTAGCGGGAGAGTTAACCAATGAGCAGTTCTTC. Protein: CSSVAGELTNEQFF. The chain recombines TRBV20-1 with TRBJ2-1; TRBD2 matches 9 bases. The J segment lost 6 bases and the V segment lost 8 bases, leaving 11 bases of the junction unmatched. The germline V gene encodes CDR1 DFQATT and CDR2 SNEGSKA (reference sequence). The CDR3 loop spans 14 amino acids.

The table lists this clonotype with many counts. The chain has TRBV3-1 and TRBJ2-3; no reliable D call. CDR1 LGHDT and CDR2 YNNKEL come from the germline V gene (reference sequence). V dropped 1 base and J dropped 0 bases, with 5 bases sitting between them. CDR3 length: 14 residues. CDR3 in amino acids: CASSQGYSTDTQYF. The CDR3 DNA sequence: TGTGCCAGCAGCCAAGGTTATAGCACAGATACGCAGTATTTT.

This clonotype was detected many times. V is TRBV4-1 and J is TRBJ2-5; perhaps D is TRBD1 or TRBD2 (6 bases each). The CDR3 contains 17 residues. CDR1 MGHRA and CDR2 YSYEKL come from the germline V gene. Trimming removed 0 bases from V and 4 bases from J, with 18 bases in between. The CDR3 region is CASSQETSRGLAETQYF. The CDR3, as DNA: TGCGCCAGCAGCCAAGAAACATCTCGGGGGCTAGCAGAGACCCAGTACTTC.

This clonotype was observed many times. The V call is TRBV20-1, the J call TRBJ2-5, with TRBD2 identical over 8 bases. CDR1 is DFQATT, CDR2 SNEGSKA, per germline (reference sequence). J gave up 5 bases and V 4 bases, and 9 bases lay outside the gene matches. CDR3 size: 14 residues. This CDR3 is CSAIPGGAWETQYF. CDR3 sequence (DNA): TGCAGTGCTATCCCGGGGGGGGCATGGGAGACCCAGTACTTC.

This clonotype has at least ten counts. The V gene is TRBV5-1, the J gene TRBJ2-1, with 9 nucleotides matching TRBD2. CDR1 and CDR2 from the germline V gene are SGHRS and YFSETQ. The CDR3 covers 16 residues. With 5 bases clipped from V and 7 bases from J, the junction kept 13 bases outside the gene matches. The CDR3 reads CASRRTSEHSLNEQFF. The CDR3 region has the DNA TGCGCCAGCAGACGGACTAGCGAGCATTCCTTGAATGAGCAGTTCTTC. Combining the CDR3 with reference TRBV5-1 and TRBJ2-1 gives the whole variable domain KAGVTQTPRYLIKTRGQQVTLSCSPISGHRSVSWYQQTPGQGLQFLFEYFSETQRNKGNFPGRFSGRQFSNSRSEMNVSTLELGDSALYLCASRRTSEHSLNEQFFGPGTRLTVL.

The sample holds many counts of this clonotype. The CDR3 DNA reads as TGCAGTGCGACTTCGTCAGGACTGTACAATGAGCAGTTCTTC. It yields the protein CSATSSGLYNEQFF. This chain uses TRBV20-1 with TRBJ2-1; D might be TRBD2 (5 bases). The CDR3 loop spans 14 amino acids. Germline values: CDR1 DFQATT, CDR2 SNEGSKA (reference sequence). V lost 6 bases, J lost 4 bases, and 16 bases lay in between.

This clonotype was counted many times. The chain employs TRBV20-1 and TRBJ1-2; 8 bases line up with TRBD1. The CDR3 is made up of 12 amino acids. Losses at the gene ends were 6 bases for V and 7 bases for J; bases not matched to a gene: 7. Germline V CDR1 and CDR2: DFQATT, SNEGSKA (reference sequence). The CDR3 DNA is TGCAGTGCGAGGACAGGGTCTCGTGGCTACACCTTC. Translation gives CSARTGSRGYTF.

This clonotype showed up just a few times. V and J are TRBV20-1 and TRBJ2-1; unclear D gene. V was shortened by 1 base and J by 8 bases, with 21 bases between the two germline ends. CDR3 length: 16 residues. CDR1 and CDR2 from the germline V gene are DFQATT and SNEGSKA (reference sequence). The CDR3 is CSARGSLGPLRDEQFF. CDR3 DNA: TGCAGTGCTAGAGGGAGCCTAGGTCCCCTTCGCGATGAGCAGTTCTTC.

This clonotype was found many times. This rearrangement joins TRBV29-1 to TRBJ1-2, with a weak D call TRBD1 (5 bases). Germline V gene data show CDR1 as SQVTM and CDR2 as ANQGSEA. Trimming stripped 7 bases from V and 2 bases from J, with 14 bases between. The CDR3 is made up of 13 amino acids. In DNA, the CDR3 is TGCAGCGGATCGGGGGTCGCGAACTATGGCTACACCTTC. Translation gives CSGSGVANYGYTF. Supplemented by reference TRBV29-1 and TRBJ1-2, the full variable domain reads SAVISQKPSRDICQRGTSLTIQCQVDSQVTMMFWYRQQPGQSLTLIATANQGSEATYESGFVIDKFPISRPNLTFSTLTVSNMSPEDSSIYLCSGSGVANYGYTFGSGTRLTVV.

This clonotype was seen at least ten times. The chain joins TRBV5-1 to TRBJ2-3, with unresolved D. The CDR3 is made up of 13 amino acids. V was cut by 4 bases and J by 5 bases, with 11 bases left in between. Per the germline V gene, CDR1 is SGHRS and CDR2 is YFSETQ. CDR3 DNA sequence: TGCGCCAGCAGCCCCCGGGTTGGAGATACGCAGTATTTT. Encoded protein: CASSPRVGDTQYF.

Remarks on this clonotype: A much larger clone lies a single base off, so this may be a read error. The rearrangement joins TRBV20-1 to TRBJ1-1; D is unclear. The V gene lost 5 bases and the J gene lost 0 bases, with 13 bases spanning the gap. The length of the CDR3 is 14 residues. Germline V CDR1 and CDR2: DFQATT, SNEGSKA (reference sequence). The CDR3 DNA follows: TGCAGTGCTTATTTCAGCCGCCTGAACACTGAAGCTTTCTTT. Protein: CSAYFSRLNTEAFF.

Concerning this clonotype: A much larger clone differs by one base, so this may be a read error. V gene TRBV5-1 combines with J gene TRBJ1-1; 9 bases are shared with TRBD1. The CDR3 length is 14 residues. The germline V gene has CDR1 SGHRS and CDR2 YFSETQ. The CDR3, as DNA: TGCGCCAGCAGCACGGACAGGGGCGGGACTGAAGTTTTCTTT. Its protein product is CASSTDRGGTEVFF.

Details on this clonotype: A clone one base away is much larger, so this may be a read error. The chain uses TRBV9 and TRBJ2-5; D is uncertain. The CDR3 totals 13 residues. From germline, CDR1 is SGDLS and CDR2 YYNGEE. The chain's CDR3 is CASSVDRSGTRYF. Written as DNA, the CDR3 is TGTGCCAGCAGCGTAGATAGGTCAGGTACCCGGTACTTC.

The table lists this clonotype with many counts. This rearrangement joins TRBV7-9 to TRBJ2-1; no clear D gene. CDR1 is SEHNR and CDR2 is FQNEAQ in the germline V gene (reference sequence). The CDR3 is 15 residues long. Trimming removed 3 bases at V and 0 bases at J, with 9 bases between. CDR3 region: CASSFFSSSYNEQFF. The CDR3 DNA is TGTGCCAGCAGCTTCTTTTCCTCCTCCTACAATGAGCAGTTCTTC. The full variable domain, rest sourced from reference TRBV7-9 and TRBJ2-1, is DTGVSQNPRHKITKRGQNVTFRCDPISEHNRLYWYRQTLGQGPEFLTYFQNEAQLEKSRLLSDRFSAERPKGSFSTLEIQRTEQGDSAMYLCASSFFSSSYNEQFFGPGTRLTVL.

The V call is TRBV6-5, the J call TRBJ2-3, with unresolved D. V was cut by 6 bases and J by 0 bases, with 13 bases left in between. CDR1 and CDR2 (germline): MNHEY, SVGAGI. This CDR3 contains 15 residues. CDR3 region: CASRLRLRSTDTQYF. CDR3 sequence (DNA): TGTGCCAGCAGGCTCAGACTCCGAAGCACAGATACGCAGTATTTT.

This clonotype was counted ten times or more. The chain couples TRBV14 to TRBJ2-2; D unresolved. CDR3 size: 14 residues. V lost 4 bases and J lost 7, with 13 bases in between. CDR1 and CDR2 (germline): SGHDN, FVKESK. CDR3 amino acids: CASSPSVEYGELFF. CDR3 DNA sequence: TGTGCCAGCAGCCCTTCTGTCGAATACGGGGAGCTGTTTTTT.